This TCR beta chain was captured by sequencing in a study of blood T cell repertoires in COVID-19. In the original processing: Reference gene primers were amplified, and this amplification served to estimate nucleated cell counts. Method: immunoSEQ multiplex PCR; TCRdb's copy keeps in-frame clones and lacks some. Clone size and the V and J calls come from that table; the DNA yielded D and trimming. The sample lists approximately 130,000 clones, roughly 87% seen once, with 15% to 20% in the top ten. Trimming left V 2 bases short and J 2 bases short, with 8 bases between. CDR1 is SGHDT and CDR2 is YYEEEE in the germline V gene. CDR3 length: 13 amino acids.

The sequence was obtained from a man aged 25-40 years who had recovered from COVID-19. Sequencing was done on a sample of PBMCs or T cells enriched from blood (not recorded which). The chain recombines TRBV5-6 with TRBJ2-7; perhaps TRBD1 as D (6 bases). As DNA, the CDR3 is TGTGCCAGCAGCTTTGGACAGCCCTACGAGCAGTACTTC. Its protein product is CASSFGQPYEQYF.